This T cell receptor beta chain stems from a study of Graves' ophthalmopathy and Graves' hyperthyroidism. In its sample, this clonotype was seen a few times. Its antigen is unknown. RNA transcripts served as template for amplifying TCR beta CDR3 sequences. Second-round multiplex PCR came after a first-round RT-PCR that employed HTBI primers. TCRdb reanalysed the multiplex PCR reads using MiXCR and keeps one entry per CDR3 protein. The sample holds roughly 400,000 distinct CDR3 sequences, about a sixth seen once. Regarding the study as a whole: Classification of ophthalmopathy versus stable hyperthyroidism by a 13-signature model yielded around 90% sensitivity and about 81% specificity.

Diagnosis relied on clinical symptoms, serum thyroxine, TRAb, thyroid ultrasound and orbital computed tomography. The PBMCs had their origin in around 10 ml of fresh peripheral blood. This CDR3 has 17 amino acids. V shed 3 bases and J 4 bases; nucleotides not matched to a gene: 10. Germline-derived CDR1 and CDR2 are KGHSH and LQKENI. This TCR came from an adult woman with stable Graves' hyperthyroidism. The V gene is TRBV18, the J gene TRBJ1-3; 9 nucleotides align to TRBD1. Specimen: peripheral blood. The CDR3 DNA reads as TGTGCCAGCTCACCCGGACAGGGGTCGAGTTCCGGAAACACCATATATTTT. Protein sequence: CASSPGQGSSSGNTIYF. Filled out from reference TRBV18 and TRBJ1-3, the complete variable domain reads NAGVMQNPRHLVRRRGQEARLRCSPMKGHSHVYWYRQLPEEGLKFMVYLQKENIIDESGMPKERFSAEFPKEGPSILRIQQVVRGDSAAYFCASSPGQGSSSGNTIYFGEGSWLTVV.